The 20 T cell receptor beta chains given below trace back to one sample, sequenced in a study of cytomegalovirus exposure and HLA in healthy donors. 13 Jbeta primers and 60 Vbeta primers were used for the PCR. The protocol was immunoSEQ multiplex PCR, while the TCRdb copy is restricted to in-frame clones and leaves out a portion. The sample lists 150,000 to 200,000 clones, 81% occurring once. Sequenced material: PBMCs. The receptors shown here come from a woman aged 25 to 39 in good health and CMV-seronegative.

This chain connects TRBV7-8 to TRBJ2-4, with D unclear. CDR1 and CDR2 (germline): SGHVS, FQNEAQ. V was pared by 1 base and J by 2 bases, with 12 bases between. The CDR3 totals 16 residues. CDR3 protein: CASSLDNSLSKNIQYF. CDR3 sequence (DNA): TGTGCCAGCAGCTTAGATAACAGTCTGTCCAAAAACATTCAGTACTTC.

The chain carries TRBV28 and TRBJ2-1; D is perhaps TRBD1 (6 bases). The CDR3 is 12 residues long. Germline V CDR1 and CDR2: MDHEN, SYDVKM. V shed 5 bases and J shed 10 bases, with 12 bases lying between them. CDR3 region: CASSDRPGEQFF. For the CDR3, the DNA is TGTGCCAGCAGTGACAGGCCCGGGGAGCAGTTCTTC.

This chain joins TRBV6-1 and TRBJ2-7; 11 nucleotides agree with TRBD1. Germline-derived CDR1 and CDR2 are MNHNS and SASEGT. V was pared by 2 bases and J by 9 bases, with 15 bases of the junction left unmatched. The CDR3 is 17 residues long. The CDR3: CASSEMTPDRGRMGQYF. DNA for the CDR3: TGTGCCAGCAGTGAAATGACACCGGACAGGGGGCGAATGGGGCAGTACTTC.

The chain joins TRBV18 to TRBJ2-1; 8 bases map to TRBD2. The V segment lost 0 bases and the J segment 4 bases; nucleotides outside the gene matches: 2. This CDR3 region has 15 residues. The germline V gene has CDR1 KGHSH and CDR2 LQKENI. The CDR3: CASSPPGGEYNEQFF. In DNA, the CDR3 is TGTGCCAGCTCACCACCCGGGGGGGAGTACAATGAGCAGTTCTTC.

The chain combines TRBV7-9 with TRBJ2-3; a possible D gene is TRBD2 (6 bases). Trimming pared 5 bases from V and 0 bases from J, leaving 12 bases between. Germline CDR1 and CDR2: SEHNR and FQNEAQ (reference sequence). The CDR3 is 15 residues long. The DNA of the CDR3 is TGTGCCAGCAGCCGCAGCGGGCCTAGCACAGATACGCAGTATTTT. Translation: CASSRSGPSTDTQYF. Full variable domain (remainder filled in from reference TRBV7-9 and TRBJ2-3): DTGVSQNPRHKITKRGQNVTFRCDPISEHNRLYWYRQTLGQGPEFLTYFQNEAQLEKSRLLSDRFSAERPKGSFSTLEIQRTEQGDSAMYLCASSRSGPSTDTQYFGPGTRLTVL.

V is TRBV10-3 and J is TRBJ1-1; D unresolved. Trimming left V 5 bases short and J 1 base short, with 11 bases between. The germline V gene has CDR1 ENHRY and CDR2 SYGVKD. The CDR3 spans 14 residues. This CDR3 reads CAISIGPGNTEAFF. CDR3 nucleotide sequence: TGTGCCATCAGTATTGGGCCAGGGAACACTGAAGCTTTCTTT.

The chain carries TRBV19 and TRBJ1-2; D gene ambiguous. The CDR3 spans 14 residues. Germline CDR1 is LNHDA and CDR2 is SQIVND (reference sequence). The V and J ends lost 7 bases and 10 bases respectively, with 22 bases between them. The CDR3 DNA follows: TGTGCCAGTACATTACTATGGCCACCGCGCCTCTACACCTTC. Translation: CASTLLWPPRLYTF.

This clone was detected only once. CDR3 residues: CAWGPTGWDGYTF. The CDR3 DNA follows: TGTGCCTGGGGTCCAACAGGGTGGGATGGCTACACCTTC. The V call is TRBV30, the J call TRBJ1-2; weak D call: TRBD1 (6 bases). Germline CDR1 reads GTSNPN; CDR2 reads SVGIG (reference sequence). Trimming stripped 5 bases from V and 6 bases from J, with 16 bases between. The CDR3 sequence is 13 residues long. Looking up the rest from reference TRBV30 and TRBJ1-2 gives the full variable domain: SQTIHQWPATLVQPVGSPLSLECTVEGTSNPNLYWYRQAAGRGLQLLFYSVGIGQISSEVPQNLSASRPQDRQFILSSKKLLLSDSGFYLCAWGPTGWDGYTFGSGTRLTVV.

V usage is TRBV19 and J usage is TRBJ2-7, with 11 bases identical to TRBD1. CDR1 and CDR2 from the germline V gene are LNHDA and SQIVND (reference sequence). CDR3 length: 14 amino acids. V lost 5 bases, J lost 2 bases, and 2 bases stayed unmatched. CDR3 nucleotides: TGTGCCAGTAGTCCGGGACAGGGGGCCTACGAGCAGTACTTC. Translated, it gives CASSPGQGAYEQYF.

The chain uses TRBV10-1 and TRBJ2-5, with D maybe TRBD2 (6 bases). Germline CDR1 reads WNHNN; CDR2 reads SYGVQD (reference sequence). Trimming shortened V by 5 bases and J by 5 bases, and 12 bases separated the two germline ends. The length of the CDR3 is 13 residues. The CDR3 DNA reads as TGCGCCAGCAGTACTAGCACATACGAGACCCAGTACTTC. Encoded protein: CASSTSTYETQYF.

This clone has a handful of counts. This chain uses TRBV4-3 with TRBJ2-2; D unclear. The germline CDR1 and CDR2 sequences are LGHNA and YSLEER. The CDR3 contains 15 residues. Trimming left V 1 base short and J 4 bases short, with 10 bases between. CDR3: CASSQAAASTGELFF. The CDR3 DNA sequence: TGCGCCAGCAGCCAAGCCGCAGCTAGCACCGGGGAGCTGTTTTTT.

The rearrangement links TRBV9 to TRBJ2-1, with 7 bases matching TRBD2. V was pared by 3 bases and J by 7 bases, with 13 bases of the junction left unmatched. Germline V gives CDR1 SGDLS, CDR2 YYNGEE. CDR3 length: 16 amino acids. This CDR3 is CASSAPHTGRINEQFF. The CDR3 DNA sequence: TGTGCCAGCAGCGCCCCTCACACCGGGAGGATTAATGAGCAGTTCTTC.

This rearrangement joins TRBV5-1 to TRBJ2-5; 9 nucleotides match TRBD2. CDR3 length: 18 residues. Germline V lookup: CDR1 SGHRS, CDR2 YFSETQ. After removal of 0 bases from V and 5 bases from J, the junction contained 14 bases not matched to a gene. For the CDR3, the DNA is TGCGCCAGCAGCTTGGCCTCGGCGGGGGGGCGAGGCAGTGAGACCCAGTACTTC. Protein product: CASSLASAGGRGSETQYF. Full variable domain (outside the CDR3, taken from reference TRBV5-1 and TRBJ2-5): KAGVTQTPRYLIKTRGQQVTLSCSPISGHRSVSWYQQTPGQGLQFLFEYFSETQRNKGNFPGRFSGRQFSNSRSEMNVSTLELGDSALYLCASSLASAGGRGSETQYFGPGTRLLVL.

The V call is TRBV19, the J call TRBJ1-2; the match to TRBD1 covers 8 bases. V shed 3 bases and J 6 bases; nucleotides not matched to a gene: 3. Germline V gene lookup returns CDR1 LNHDA and CDR2 SQIVND (reference sequence). The CDR3 sequence is 13 residues long. The CDR3, as DNA: TGTGCCAGTAGTATGAGGACAGGGCATGGCTACACCTTC. Translated: CASSMRTGHGYTF.

The chain has TRBV6-1 and TRBJ1-5; D is unclear. Trimming took 1 base from V and 0 from J, leaving 13 bases between them. The CDR3 runs 17 residues. CDR1 and CDR2 from the germline V gene are MNHNS and SASEGT. The CDR3 reads CASSEEVWRGSNQPQHF. CDR3 nucleotide sequence: TGTGCCAGCAGTGAAGAGGTTTGGCGGGGTAGCAATCAGCCCCAGCATTTT.

This chain uses TRBV6-1 with TRBJ2-1; 13 positions match TRBD2. CDR1 and CDR2 (germline): MNHNS, SASEGT. The CDR3 spans 16 residues. Losses at the gene ends were 3 bases for V and 5 bases for J; bases not matched to a gene: 4. The CDR3 here is CASSDPLAGGHNEQFF. DNA for the CDR3: TGTGCCAGCAGTGACCCACTAGCGGGGGGGCACAATGAGCAGTTCTTC.

This clone was recorded once. The chain joins TRBV30 to TRBJ1-1, with TRBD1 identical over 7 bases. Germline lookup yields CDR1 GTSNPN and CDR2 SVGIG (reference sequence). CDR3 length: 13 residues. V lost 8 bases, J lost 0 bases, and 6 bases stayed unmatched. CDR3 residues: CADETGMNTEAFF. The CDR3 nucleotides read TGTGCCGACGAGACAGGGATGAACACTGAAGCTTTCTTT.

This clone was detected a few times. J is TRBJ2-5 and V is TRBV18, with D tentatively TRBD1 (6 bases). Per germline, CDR1 KGHSH and CDR2 LQKENI. CDR3 length: 10 amino acids. Trimming took 8 bases from V and 7 from J, leaving 8 bases between them. As DNA, the CDR3 is TGTGCCAGCCCCAGGGGGACCCAGTACTTC. Residues: CASPRGTQYF.

This clone was recorded a few times. The V gene is TRBV9, the J gene TRBJ1-5; D might be TRBD1 (5 bases). The CDR3 is 13 residues long. V was shortened by 3 bases and J by 5 bases, with 9 bases between the two germline ends. From germline, CDR1 is SGDLS and CDR2 YYNGEE. For the CDR3, the DNA is TGTGCCAGCAGCGGGGGGGGTTATCAGCCCCAGCATTTT. It codes for CASSGGGYQPQHF.

The chain couples TRBV4-2 to TRBJ2-7; D is possibly TRBD1 (5 bases). Germline V gene sequence: CDR1 LGHNA, CDR2 YNFKEQ. The CDR3 runs to 14 residues. V lost 0 bases and J lost 1, with 7 bases in between. This CDR3 reads CASSQDQGSYEQYF. CDR3 DNA: TGTGCCAGCAGCCAAGATCAGGGTTCCTACGAGCAGTACTTC.